These T cell receptor beta chains were read from a single sample in a study of blood T cell repertoires in COVID-19. The protocol was immunoSEQ multiplex PCR, while the TCRdb copy is restricted to in-frame clones and leaves out a portion. The table lists fewer than 350,000 clones, 75% to 90% of them singletons, with 1.9% in the top ten. The sample was PBMCs or T cells enriched from blood (not recorded which). The receptors come from a woman aged 30 to 39 who had been exposed to COVID-19. CDR3s leave out the opening cysteine and the closing phenylalanine or tryptophan. A D gene is named only where the DNA matches it firmly. Clone size appears in some rows only: once, few, many, or a class for an expanded clone.

abundance: -
d_gene: -
j_gene: TRBJ1-4
v_gene: TRBV4-1
CDR3aa: ASSQVLGEKLF

abundance: -
d_gene: -
j_gene: TRBJ2-2
v_gene: TRBV19
CDR3aa: ASKTGSLSGELF

abundance: -
d_gene: TRBD1
j_gene: TRBJ1-1
v_gene: TRBV4-3
CDR3aa: ASSQADRANTEAF

abundance: -
d_gene: -
j_gene: TRBJ2-2
v_gene: TRBV19
CDR3aa: ASSTGANTGELF

abundance: -
d_gene: -
j_gene: TRBJ1-2
v_gene: TRBV28
CDR3aa: ASSLQKIYGYT

abundance: -
d_gene: TRBD1
j_gene: TRBJ1-2
v_gene: TRBV2
CDR3aa: ASSSGQGRGYGYT

abundance: -
d_gene: -
j_gene: TRBJ1-1
v_gene: TRBV11-2
CDR3aa: ASSSQGLNTEAF

abundance: many
d_gene: -
j_gene: TRBJ2-2
v_gene: TRBV15
CDR3aa: ATTSGGMNTGELF

abundance: -
d_gene: TRBD1
j_gene: TRBJ1-5
v_gene: TRBV23-1
CDR3aa: ASSPDRGHNQPQH

abundance: -
d_gene: -
j_gene: TRBJ2-2
v_gene: TRBV30
CDR3aa: AWSFKGPGTGELF

abundance: once
d_gene: -
j_gene: TRBJ1-1
v_gene: TRBV28
CDR3aa: ASSLQGGTETEAF

abundance: once
d_gene: TRBD2
j_gene: TRBJ2-3
v_gene: TRBV7-2
CDR3aa: ASSLTGTSGYLRTDTQY

abundance: -
d_gene: TRBD2
j_gene: TRBJ2-1
v_gene: TRBV28
CDR3aa: ASGRESGNNEQF

abundance: -
d_gene: -
j_gene: TRBJ2-1
v_gene: TRBV4-1
CDR3aa: ASSQEVEADGRRNEQF

abundance: -
d_gene: -
j_gene: TRBJ2-7
v_gene: TRBV7-9
CDR3aa: ASRVGRRGEFSEQY

abundance: medium-sized
d_gene: TRBD1
j_gene: TRBJ2-7
v_gene: TRBV28
CDR3aa: ASSLATGGLGYEQY

abundance: few
d_gene: -
j_gene: TRBJ1-5
v_gene: TRBV6-1
CDR3aa: ASSGDLRGISNQPQH

abundance: -
d_gene: TRBD1
j_gene: TRBJ1-5
v_gene: TRBV6-5
CDR3aa: ASSYGQGAQPQH

abundance: -
d_gene: TRBD1
j_gene: TRBJ1-5
v_gene: TRBV3-1/TRBV3-2
CDR3aa: ASSQRTGSQPQH

abundance: -
d_gene: -
j_gene: TRBJ2-2
v_gene: TRBV10-3
CDR3aa: AISEGTMNTGELF